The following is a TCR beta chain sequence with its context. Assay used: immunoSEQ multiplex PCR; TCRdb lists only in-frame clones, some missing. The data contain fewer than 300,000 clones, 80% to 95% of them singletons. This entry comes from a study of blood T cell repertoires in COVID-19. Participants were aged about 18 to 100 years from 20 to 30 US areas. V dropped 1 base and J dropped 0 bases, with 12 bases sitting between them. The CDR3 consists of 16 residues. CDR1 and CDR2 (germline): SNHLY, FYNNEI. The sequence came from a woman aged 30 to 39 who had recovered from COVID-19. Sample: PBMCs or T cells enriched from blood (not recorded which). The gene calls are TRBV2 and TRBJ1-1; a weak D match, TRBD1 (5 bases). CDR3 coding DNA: TGTGCCAGCAGTGAAGAGGGGCTTATGTTGAACACTGAAGCTTTCTTT. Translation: CASSEEGLMLNTEAFF.